This is a list of T cell receptor beta chains from one sample in a study of CD8 T cells in Susac syndrome. TCRdb reanalysed the immunoSEQ multiplex PCR reads using MiXCR and keeps one entry per CDR3 protein. The sample records about 140,000 distinct CDR3 sequences, approximately 93% being singletons. The specimen was CD8+ T cells from PBMCs. The receptors derive from a human donor in good health. Both conserved end residues are part of each CDR3. D genes are given only for firm matches. A row's size may be missing; if present it is once, few, many or a size class.

V gene	J gene	clone size	D gene	CDR3 protein	CDR3 DNA
TRBV20-1	TRBJ1-5	NA	NA	CSARAGLFPGSNQPQHF	TGCAGTGCTAGAGCCGGCCTATTCCCAGGGAGCAATCAGCCCCAGCATTTT
TRBV6-5	TRBJ1-4	NA	NA	CASGYSNEKLFF	TGTGCCAGCGGATACTCTAATGAAAAACTGTTTTTT
TRBV2	TRBJ2-7	once	TRBD1	CASTGDRGGYEQYF	TGTGCCAGCACCGGGGACAGGGGAGGCTACGAGCAGTACTTC
TRBV27	TRBJ2-7	NA	TRBD1	CASSLYGTGYEQYF	TGTGCCAGCAGTTTATACGGGACAGGCTACGAGCAGTACTTC
TRBV29-1	TRBJ2-7	NA	NA	CSVRQAPSYEQYF	TGCAGCGTTCGACAGGCACCCTCCTACGAGCAGTACTTC
TRBV15	TRBJ2-7	NA	TRBD1	CATSRDTGGGEQYF	TGTGCCACCAGCAGAGATACAGGGGGAGGTGAGCAGTACTTC
TRBV6-5	TRBJ1-2	NA	NA	CASSPGSNYGYTF	TGTGCCAGCAGCCCAGGGTCCAACTATGGCTACACCTTC
TRBV4-3	TRBJ2-3	NA	TRBD1	CASSFRDRNTDTQYF	TGCGCCAGCAGCTTCCGGGACAGAAACACAGATACGCAGTATTTT
TRBV20-1	TRBJ2-7	NA	TRBD1	CSATGTASYEQYF	TGCAGTGCCACCGGGACAGCCTCCTACGAGCAGTACTTC
TRBV4-2	TRBJ2-3	NA	TRBD2	CASSALGLAGGDTQYF	TGTGCCAGCAGCGCACTGGGACTAGCGGGAGGAGATACGCAGTATTTT
TRBV7-9	TRBJ2-3	NA	NA	CASSLVGRLMTDTQYF	TGTGCCAGCAGCTTAGTAGGGAGGTTGATGACAGATACGCAGTATTTT
TRBV7-9	TRBJ2-2	NA	NA	CASSLGQGITGELFF	TGTGCCAGCAGCTTAGGGCAGGGGATCACCGGGGAGCTGTTTTTT
TRBV7-2	TRBJ2-7	NA	NA	CASSLGDGGYYEQYF	TGTGCCAGCAGCTTAGGGGATGGGGGATACTACGAGCAGTACTTC
TRBV27	TRBJ1-5	NA	NA	CASSHVRNQPQHF	TGTGCCAGCAGCCACGTCCGGAATCAGCCCCAGCATTTT
TRBV20-1	TRBJ2-7	NA	NA	CSAEDLLSYEQYF	TGCAGTGCTGAGGACTTATTATCCTACGAGCAGTACTTC
TRBV6-5	TRBJ2-2	NA	TRBD2	CASSYSLAGGGELFF	TGTGCCAGCAGTTACAGTCTAGCGGGAGGGGGGGAGCTGTTTTTT
TRBV4-3	TRBJ2-1	once	NA	CASSQDSAPGVAYNEQFF	TGCGCCAGCAGCCAAGATTCTGCCCCGGGAGTAGCCTACAATGAGCAGTTCTTC
TRBV19	TRBJ2-1	once	TRBD1	CASSIRTGNEQFF	TGTGCCAGTAGTATCCGGACAGGCAATGAGCAGTTCTTC
TRBV29-1	TRBJ2-7	NA	TRBD2	CSGLGTSTYEQYF	TGCAGCGGGCTCGGGACTAGCACCTACGAGCAGTACTTC
TRBV12-3/TRBV12-4	TRBJ1-3	NA	NA	CASNLQGNTIYF	TGTGCCAGCAATCTACAGGGAAACACCATATATTTT
TRBV28	TRBJ2-7	NA	NA	CASSPAGAATYEQYF	TGTGCCAGCAGTCCTGCAGGGGCGGCTACCTACGAGCAGTACTTC
TRBV4-1	TRBJ2-1	NA	NA	CASGPSASGYNEQFF	TGCGCCAGCGGCCCAAGTGCATCGGGATACAATGAGCAGTTCTTC
TRBV12-3/TRBV12-4	TRBJ1-5	once	TRBD1	CASASGGGQPQHF	TGTGCCAGCGCCTCAGGGGGGGGTCAGCCCCAGCATTTT
TRBV19	TRBJ2-7	NA	TRBD2	CASSIGGRSYEQYF	TGTGCCAGTAGTATAGGCGGGAGATCCTACGAGCAGTACTTC
TRBV28	TRBJ2-7	NA	NA	CASGDILRTGEQYF	TGTGCCAGCGGGGACATATTACGAACTGGCGAGCAGTACTTC
TRBV29-1	TRBJ1-2	NA	TRBD1	CSVDGSAGGDLYGYTF	TGCAGCGTTGATGGGTCGGCAGGGGGCGACCTTTATGGCTACACCTTC
TRBV6-5	TRBJ2-1	NA	NA	CASRRGDEQFF	TGTGCCAGCCGGAGGGGGGATGAGCAGTTCTTC
TRBV7-9	TRBJ1-1	NA	NA	CASSPRASPEAFF	TGTGCCAGCAGCCCCCGGGCCAGCCCCGAAGCTTTCTTT
TRBV4-1	TRBJ1-1	NA	NA	CASSQDGSARTEAFF	TGCGCCAGCAGCCAAGATGGGTCAGCGAGGACTGAAGCTTTCTTT
TRBV12-3/TRBV12-4	TRBJ2-5	NA	TRBD1	CASGDRGQETQYF	TGTGCCAGCGGGGACAGGGGTCAAGAGACCCAGTACTTC
TRBV7-2	TRBJ2-1	NA	NA	CASSPNPRDLGNEQFF	TGTGCCAGCAGCCCCAACCCGCGGGATTTGGGTAATGAGCAGTTCTTC
TRBV20-1	TRBJ2-7	NA	NA	CSARDQGIEQYF	TGCAGTGCTAGGGATCAGGGGATCGAGCAGTACTTC
TRBV30	TRBJ1-1	NA	NA	CAWKYRANTEAFF	TGTGCCTGGAAGTACAGGGCGAACACTGAAGCTTTCTTT
TRBV9	TRBJ2-1	few	TRBD2	CASSVGTSGHNEQFF	TGTGCCAGCAGCGTAGGGACTAGCGGTCACAATGAGCAGTTCTTC
TRBV29-1	TRBJ2-1	NA	NA	CSVGMDTYYNEQFF	TGCAGCGTTGGAATGGACACCTACTACAATGAGCAGTTCTTC
TRBV9	TRBJ2-1	NA	NA	CASSSDRAAPYNEQFF	TGTGCCAGCAGCTCCGACAGAGCGGCACCCTACAATGAGCAGTTCTTC
TRBV15	TRBJ1-5	NA	NA	CATSEGIHAQPQHF	TGTGCCACTAGCGAGGGGATTCATGCTCAGCCCCAGCATTTT
TRBV4-3	TRBJ2-7	NA	NA	CASSQGGASGEQYF	TGCGCCAGCAGCCAAGGGGGGGCGTCGGGAGAGCAGTACTTC
TRBV20-1	TRBJ2-7	NA	NA	CSARLLSRLEQYF	TGCAGTGCTAGGTTGCTCTCGCGGCTGGAGCAGTACTTC
TRBV19	TRBJ2-6	NA	NA	CASSFRSGANVLTF	TGTGCCAGTAGTTTCCGCTCTGGGGCCAACGTCCTGACTTTC
TRBV27	TRBJ2-6	NA	NA	CASSLSEDGANVLTF	TGTGCCAGCAGTTTATCAGAAGATGGGGCCAACGTCCTGACTTTC
TRBV27	TRBJ2-1	once	TRBD2	CASSLMREALDEQFF	TGTGCCAGCAGTTTAATGCGGGAGGCTTTGGATGAGCAGTTCTTC
TRBV19	TRBJ2-1	NA	TRBD2	CASSTTSAANEQFF	TGTGCCAGTAGTACCACTAGCGCGGCAAATGAGCAGTTCTTC
TRBV27	TRBJ1-5	NA	NA	CASSLGTTWPQHF	TGTGCCAGCAGTTTAGGGACGACTTGGCCCCAGCATTTT
TRBV27	TRBJ2-3	NA	TRBD2	CASRLAGVVDTQYF	TGTGCCAGCAGACTAGCGGGAGTGGTAGATACGCAGTATTTT
TRBV11-3	TRBJ2-1	NA	TRBD2	CASSFLAVNEQFF	TGTGCCAGCAGCTTTCTAGCGGTCAATGAGCAGTTCTTC
TRBV4-3	TRBJ2-1	NA	NA	CASSQDPPRGIFDEQFF	TGCGCCAGCAGCCAAGATCCCCCCAGGGGCATTTTTGATGAGCAGTTCTTC
TRBV30	TRBJ1-1	NA	NA	CAGGTPPGTEAFF	TGTGCCGGGGGGACACCACCAGGGACTGAAGCTTTCTTT
TRBV28	TRBJ2-7	NA	NA	CASSLLRIYEQYF	TGTGCCAGCAGTTTATTGAGGATCTACGAGCAGTACTTC
TRBV9	TRBJ2-3	NA	NA	CASSVVGSTDTQYF	TGTGCCAGCAGCGTAGTGGGGAGCACAGATACGCAGTATTTT
TRBV28	TRBJ2-2	NA	NA	CASSFPQAERNTGELFF	TGTGCCAGCAGTTTCCCCCAAGCGGAGAGGAACACCGGGGAGCTGTTTTTT
TRBV11-2	TRBJ2-5	once	NA	CASSLVGRGQETQYF	TGTGCCAGCAGCTTAGTTGGCAGGGGACAAGAGACCCAGTACTTC
TRBV3-1	TRBJ2-2	NA	NA	CASLGKAGELFF	TGTGCCAGCCTCGGGAAGGCCGGGGAGCTGTTTTTT
TRBV27	TRBJ1-2	NA	NA	CASRSGQGIGYTF	TGTGCCAGTCGGAGCGGGCAGGGGATTGGCTACACCTTC
TRBV15	TRBJ1-2	NA	NA	CATSRGRTSRTKDGYTF	TGTGCCACCAGCAGGGGACGGACAAGTCGTACGAAAGATGGCTACACCTTC
TRBV6-2/TRBV6-3	TRBJ2-3	NA	NA	CASSYSPDTDTQYF	TGTGCCAGCAGTTACTCGCCAGACACAGATACGCAGTATTTT